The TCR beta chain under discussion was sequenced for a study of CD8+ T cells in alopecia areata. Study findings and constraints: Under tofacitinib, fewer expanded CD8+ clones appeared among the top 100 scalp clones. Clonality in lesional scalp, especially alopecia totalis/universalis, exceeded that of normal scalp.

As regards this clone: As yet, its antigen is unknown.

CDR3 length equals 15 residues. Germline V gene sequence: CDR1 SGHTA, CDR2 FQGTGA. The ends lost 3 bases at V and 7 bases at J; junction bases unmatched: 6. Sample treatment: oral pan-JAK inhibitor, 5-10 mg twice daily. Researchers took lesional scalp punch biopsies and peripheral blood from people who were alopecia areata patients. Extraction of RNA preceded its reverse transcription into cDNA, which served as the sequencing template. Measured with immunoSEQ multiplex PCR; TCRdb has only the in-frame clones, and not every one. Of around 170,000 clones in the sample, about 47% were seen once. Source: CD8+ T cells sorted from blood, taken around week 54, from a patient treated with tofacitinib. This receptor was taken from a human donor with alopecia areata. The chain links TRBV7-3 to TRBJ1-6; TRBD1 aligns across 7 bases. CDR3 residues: CASSFLGTANSPLHF. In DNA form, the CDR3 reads TGTGCCAGCAGCTTCCTCGGGACAGCCAATTCACCCCTCCACTTT. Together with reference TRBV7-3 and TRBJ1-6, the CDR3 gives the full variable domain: GAGVSQTPSNKVTEKGKYVELRCDPISGHTALYWYRQSLGQGPEFLIYFQGTGAADDSGLPNDRFFAVRPEGSVSTLKIQRTERGDSAVYLCASSFLGTANSPLHFGNGTRLTVT.